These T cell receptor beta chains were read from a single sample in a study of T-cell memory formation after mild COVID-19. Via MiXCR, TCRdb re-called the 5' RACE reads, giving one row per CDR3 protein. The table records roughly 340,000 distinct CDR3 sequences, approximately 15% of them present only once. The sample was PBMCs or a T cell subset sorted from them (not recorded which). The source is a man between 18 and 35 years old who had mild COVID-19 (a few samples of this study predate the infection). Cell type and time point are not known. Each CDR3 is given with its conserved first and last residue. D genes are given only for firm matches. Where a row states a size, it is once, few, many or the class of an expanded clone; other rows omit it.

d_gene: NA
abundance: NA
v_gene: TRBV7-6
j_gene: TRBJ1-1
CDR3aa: CASSDALGEVLPPNTEAFF
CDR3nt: TGTGCCAGCAGCGATGCTTTAGGGGAGGTTCTCCCGCCGAACACTGAAGCTTTCTTT

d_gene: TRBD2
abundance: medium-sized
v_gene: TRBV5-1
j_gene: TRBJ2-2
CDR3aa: CASSPFGTSGGGTGELFF
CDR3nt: TGCGCCAGCAGCCCCTTCGGGACTAGCGGGGGAGGAACCGGGGAGCTGTTTTTT

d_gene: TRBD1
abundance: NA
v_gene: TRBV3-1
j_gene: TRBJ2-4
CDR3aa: CASSSQQGANIQYF
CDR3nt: TGTGCCAGCAGCTCACAGCAGGGGGCGAACATTCAGTACTTC

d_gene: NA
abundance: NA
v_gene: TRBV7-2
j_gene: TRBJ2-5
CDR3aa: CASSGRHGETQYF
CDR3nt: TGTGCCAGCAGCGGAAGGCATGGAGAGACCCAGTACTTC

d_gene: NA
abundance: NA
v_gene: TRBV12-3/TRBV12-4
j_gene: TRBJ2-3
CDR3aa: CASSLRGGGRSTDTQYF
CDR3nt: TGTGCCAGCAGCCTAAGGGGTGGGGGCCGTAGCACAGATACGCAGTATTTT

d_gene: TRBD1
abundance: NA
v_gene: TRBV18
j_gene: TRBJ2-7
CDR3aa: CASSLRTGDPYEQYF
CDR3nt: TGTGCCAGCTCACTTCGGACAGGGGACCCCTACGAGCAGTACTTC

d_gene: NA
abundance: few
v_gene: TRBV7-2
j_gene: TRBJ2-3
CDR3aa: CASSTRDSTDTQYF
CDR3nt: TGTGCCAGCAGCACTAGGGACAGCACAGATACGCAGTATTTT

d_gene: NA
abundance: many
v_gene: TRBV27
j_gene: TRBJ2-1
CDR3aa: CASSLVLANEQFF
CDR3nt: TGTGCCAGCAGTTTAGTACTAGCCAATGAGCAGTTCTTC

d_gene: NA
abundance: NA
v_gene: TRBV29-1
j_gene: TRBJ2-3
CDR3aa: CSVELTGGPVPQYF
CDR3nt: TGCAGCGTTGAGCTAACCGGGGGTCCCGTCCCGCAGTATTTT

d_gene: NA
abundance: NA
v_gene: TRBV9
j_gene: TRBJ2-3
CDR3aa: CASSVDIGVPTDTQYF
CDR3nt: TGTGCCAGCAGCGTAGATATAGGGGTGCCAACAGATACGCAGTATTTT